These 23 T cell receptor beta chains came from one sample sequenced in a study of early T cells in non-severe SARS-CoV-2 infection. TCRdb used MiXCR to reprocess the 5' RACE reads, holding one entry per CDR3 protein. The sample contains tens of thousands of distinct CDR3 sequences, roughly 9.1% of which appear only once. Sequencing used whole blood, obtained at baseline. These receptors were obtained from an adult who was a healthcare worker with PCR-confirmed SARS-CoV-2 infection or an uninfected control (not recorded which).

This clonotype has just a few counts. The rearrangement links TRBV6-2 or TRBV6-3 to TRBJ2-7; 8 bases align to TRBD2. CDR1 is MNHEY, CDR2 SVGEGT, per germline. This CDR3 contains 15 residues. V dropped 4 bases and J dropped 5; count of bases not matched to a gene: 10. CDR3 DNA sequence: TGTGCCAGCAGTTCCCTTAGCGGGGTGCTCGACGAGCAGTACTTC. Amino acids: CASSSLSGVLDEQYF.

This clonotype occurred many times. The V call is TRBV28, the J call TRBJ2-3, with 7 nucleotides matching TRBD2. Per germline, CDR1 MDHEN and CDR2 SYDVKM. The CDR3 has 16 residues. The trim removed 5 bases at V and 0 bases at J, leaving 8 bases unmatched. The CDR3 nucleotides are TGTGCCAGCAGTCTCGGGAGGTCCGACAGCACAGATACGCAGTATTTT. Protein sequence: CASSLGRSDSTDTQYF. The full variable domain, with the rest looked up from reference TRBV28 and TRBJ2-3, is DVKVTQSSRYLVKRTGEKVFLECVQDMDHENMFWYRQDPGLGLRLIYFSYDVKMKEKGDIPEGYSVSREKKERFSLILESASTNQTSMYLCASSLGRSDSTDTQYFGPGTRLTVL.

This clonotype was counted many times. This sequence joins TRBV20-1 and TRBJ2-7; maybe TRBD1 (6 bases). V lost 0 bases, J lost 6 bases, and 9 bases lay in between. The V gene's germline CDR1 is DFQATT and CDR2 SNEGSKA (reference sequence). This CDR3 comprises 12 residues. As DNA, the CDR3 is TGCAGTGCTAGAGAACAGGGTAGCGAGCAGTACTTC. Protein sequence: CSAREQGSEQYF.

This clonotype was recorded at least ten times. This rearrangement joins TRBV5-1 to TRBJ1-4, with TRBD1 matching over 9 bases. The CDR3 is 14 residues long. The V gene's germline CDR1 is SGHRS and CDR2 YFSETQ. J gave up 8 bases and V 3 bases, and 5 bases lay outside the gene matches. In DNA, the CDR3 is TGCGCCAGCAGCTGGACGGACAGGGGCGAAAAACTGTTTTTT. Encoded protein: CASSWTDRGEKLFF.

This clonotype was found a few times. V is TRBV11-2 and J is TRBJ1-1, with D unresolved. CDR1 is SGHAT and CDR2 is FQNNGV in the germline V gene. Trimming took 8 bases from V and 3 from J, leaving 13 bases between them. The CDR3 runs to 13 residues. The CDR3 protein is CASSGSADTEAFF. DNA of the CDR3: TGTGCCAGCTCCGGGAGTGCGGACACTGAAGCTTTCTTT.

Only a few counts were recorded for this clonotype. The chain links TRBV24-1 to TRBJ2-3; TRBD2 might be the D (7 bases). The V gene lost 2 bases and the J gene lost 4 bases, with 18 bases spanning the gap. Looked up from germline, CDR1 is KGHDR and CDR2 is SFDVKD. This CDR3 is built from 17 residues. This CDR3 is CATSDSPKGGFADTQYF. Here the CDR3 DNA reads TGTGCCACCAGTGATTCTCCCAAGGGGGGGTTTGCAGATACGCAGTATTTT.

This clonotype has ten or more counts. The chain is built from TRBV20-1 and TRBJ2-3; 7 bases are shared with TRBD2. CDR3 length: 15 amino acids. CDR1 is DFQATT and CDR2 is SNEGSKA in the germline V gene (reference sequence). The ends lost 1 base at V and 4 bases at J; junction bases unmatched: 8. CDR3: CSARAASGEPDTQYF. In DNA, the CDR3 is TGCAGTGCTAGAGCGGCTAGCGGAGAACCAGATACGCAGTATTTT.

Many counts were recorded for this clonotype. The rearrangement links TRBV12-3 or TRBV12-4 to TRBJ1-2; 12 nucleotides match TRBD1. The V segment lost 4 bases and the J segment 4 bases; nucleotides outside the gene matches: 4. The CDR3 spans 15 residues. Here the CDR3 reads CASSSGTGGGYGYTF. CDR3 bases: TGTGCCAGCAGTTCCGGGACAGGGGGCGGCTATGGCTACACCTTC.

This clonotype was observed a few times. This chain connects TRBV18 to TRBJ2-3; 9 positions agree with TRBD1. The CDR3 contains 15 residues. V shed 3 bases, J shed 3 bases, and the junction held 4 bases outside the gene matches. CDR1 KGHSH and CDR2 LQKENI come from the germline V gene. The CDR3 DNA reads as TGTGCCAGCTCACCCTGGACAGGGGAAACAGATACGCAGTATTTT. Translating gives CASSPWTGETDTQYF.

The V gene is TRBV5-8, the J gene TRBJ1-2, with D hard to call. Trimming stripped 4 bases from V and 5 bases from J, with 6 bases between. The length of the CDR3 is 11 residues. Per germline, CDR1 SGHTS and CDR2 YDEGEE. CDR3 amino acids: CASSEAYGYTF. The DNA for the CDR3 is TGTGCCAGCAGCGAAGCTTATGGCTACACCTTC.

This clonotype was detected many times. The V gene is TRBV7-9, the J gene TRBJ2-7, with a tentative D call TRBD1 (6 bases). The CDR3 consists of 13 residues. The germline gives CDR1 SEHNR, CDR2 FQNEAQ (reference sequence). The V end was cut by 5 bases, the J end by 12 bases, with 20 bases between. In DNA form, the CDR3 reads TGTGCCAGCAGCAACCTGCCTAGACAGGTTCTGTACTTC. Amino acid sequence: CASSNLPRQVLYF.

This clonotype has only a few counts. This rearrangement joins TRBV4-1 to TRBJ2-7, with 9 nucleotides matching TRBD1. V shed 4 bases, J shed 7 bases, and the junction held 20 bases outside the gene matches. The CDR3 is 18 amino acids. The V gene's germline CDR1 is MGHRA and CDR2 YSYEKL. The CDR3 reads CASSPQDRTGAASREQYF. In DNA, the CDR3 is TGCGCCAGCAGCCCGCAAGACCGGACAGGGGCGGCCTCTAGGGAGCAGTACTTC.

The chain recombines TRBV4-3 with TRBJ2-2; tentatively, D is TRBD1 or TRBD2 (6 bases each). The germline V gene has CDR1 LGHNA and CDR2 YSLEER. The CDR3 runs to 16 residues. Trimming took off 0 bases at V and 6 bases at J, with 14 bases between the two ends. Written as DNA, the CDR3 is TGCGCCAGCAGCCAAGATCCGGGGGCAGAATCCGGGGAGCTGTTTTTT. This translates into CASSQDPGAESGELFF.

The J gene is TRBJ1-1, the V gene TRBV20-1; D perhaps matches TRBD1 (5 bases). Trimming cost V 6 bases and J 3 bases, with 11 bases left between them. Germline V gene sequence: CDR1 DFQATT, CDR2 SNEGSKA (reference sequence). The CDR3 totals 12 residues. CDR3 bases: TGCAGTGCCCCCCTAGGGGACACTGAAGCTTTCTTT. Protein product: CSAPLGDTEAFF.

This clonotype was picked up many times. The rearrangement links TRBV7-2 to TRBJ1-4; D perhaps matches TRBD1 (6 bases). V dropped 5 bases and J dropped 5 bases, with 15 bases sitting between them. Per the germline V gene, CDR1 is SGHTA and CDR2 is FQGNSA. The length of the CDR3 is 15 residues. The CDR3 sequence: CASSRYPGQNEKLFF. CDR3 nucleotide sequence: TGTGCCAGCAGCCGATACCCTGGACAGAATGAAAAACTGTTTTTT.

This clonotype showed up just a few times. The chain joins TRBV18 to TRBJ1-1; the D is unclear. V shed 2 bases and J shed 2 bases, with 9 bases lying between them. The germline CDR1 and CDR2 sequences are KGHSH and LQKENI. The CDR3 contains 14 residues. The CDR3 sequence is CASSPDRTNTEAFF. The CDR3 DNA is TGTGCCAGCTCACCAGACCGCACCAACACTGAAGCTTTCTTT.

This clonotype was counted ten times or more. The chain recombines TRBV6-6 with TRBJ1-6, with a possible D match to TRBD1 (6 bases). The V and J ends lost 2 bases and 7 bases respectively, with 12 bases between them. The germline V gene encodes CDR1 MNHNY and CDR2 SVGAGI (reference sequence). The length of the CDR3 is 15 residues. The CDR3 DNA sequence: TGTGCCAGCAGTTACGGCAGGGGTGAAAATTCACCCCTCCACTTT. As protein: CASSYGRGENSPLHF.

This clonotype appeared a few times. V is TRBV6-5 and J is TRBJ1-6; 7 bases are a match to TRBD1. The J segment lost 10 bases and the V segment lost 6 bases, leaving 12 bases of the junction unmatched. The CDR3 contains 15 residues. Germline CDR1 reads MNHEY; CDR2 reads SVGAGI. DNA of the CDR3: TGTGCCAGCAGGGTCACCCACAGGGGTCAATCACCCCTCCACTTT. It yields the protein CASRVTHRGQSPLHF.

This clonotype showed up just a few times. The chain uses TRBV10-1 and TRBJ2-7; possible D gene TRBD2, 5 bases. V lost 2 bases and J 6 bases, leaving 17 bases between the germline ends. CDR1 and CDR2 (germline): WNHNN, SYGVQD (reference sequence). This CDR3 has 15 residues. The DNA of the CDR3 is TGCGCCAGCAGTGAGGGAAGGCAGGACTCCAGCGAGCAGTACTTC. Translation gives CASSEGRQDSSEQYF.

The V call is TRBV11-2, the J call TRBJ2-7; 10 nucleotides line up with TRBD2. The CDR3 has 16 amino acids. The J segment lost 1 base and the V segment lost 5 bases, leaving 8 bases of the junction unmatched. In germline, CDR1 is SGHAT, CDR2 FQNNGV. The CDR3 DNA reads TGTGCCAGCAGCCAAGTAGCGGGGGGACGGTCCTACGAGCAGTACTTC. It specifies CASSQVAGGRSYEQYF.

This clonotype appeared many times. The chain uses TRBV20-1 and TRBJ2-2, with a possible D match to TRBD1 (6 bases). Trimming removed 8 bases from V and 6 bases from J, with 13 bases in between. There are 12 residues in the CDR3. Germline V lookup: CDR1 DFQATT, CDR2 SNEGSKA (reference sequence). This CDR3 reads CSPQGPAGELFF. Here the CDR3 DNA reads TGCAGTCCACAGGGTCCGGCCGGGGAGCTGTTTTTT.

This clonotype occurred many times. The chain links TRBV27 to TRBJ1-1; D is uncertain. Per the germline V gene, CDR1 is MNHEY and CDR2 is SMNVEV (reference sequence). Trimming removed 5 bases at V and 6 bases at J, with 10 bases between. CDR3 length: 12 residues. In nucleotides, the CDR3 is TGTGCCAGCAGTCCCCCCGGCCCTGAAGCTTTCTTT. Translation: CASSPPGPEAFF.

Comment on this clonotype: This may come from a read error, since a much larger clone is one base off. V usage is TRBV2 and J usage is TRBJ2-3; D might be TRBD1 (5 bases). This CDR3 has 14 residues. Trimming pared 7 bases from V and 0 bases from J, leaving 11 bases between. Germline CDR1 and CDR2: SNHLY and FYNNEI. The CDR3 is CASKLDTSTDTQYF. Here the CDR3 DNA reads TGTGCCAGCAAACTGGACACTAGCACAGATACGCAGTATTTT.